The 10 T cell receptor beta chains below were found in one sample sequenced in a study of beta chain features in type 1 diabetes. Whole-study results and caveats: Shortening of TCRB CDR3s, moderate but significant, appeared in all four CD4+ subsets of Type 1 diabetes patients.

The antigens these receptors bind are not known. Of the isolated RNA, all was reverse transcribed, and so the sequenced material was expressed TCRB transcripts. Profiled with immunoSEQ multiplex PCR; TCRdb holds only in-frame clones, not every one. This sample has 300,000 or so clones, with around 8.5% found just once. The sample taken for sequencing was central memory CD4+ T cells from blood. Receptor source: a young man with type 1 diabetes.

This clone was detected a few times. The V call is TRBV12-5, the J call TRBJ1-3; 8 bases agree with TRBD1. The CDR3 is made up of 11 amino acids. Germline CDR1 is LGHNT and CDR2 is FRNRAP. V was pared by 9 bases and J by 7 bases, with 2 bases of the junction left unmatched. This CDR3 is CASRGQNTIYF. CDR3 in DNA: TGTGCTAGCAGGGGGCAGAACACCATATATTTT. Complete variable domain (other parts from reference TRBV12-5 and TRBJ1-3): DARVTQTPRHKVTEMGQEVTMRCQPILGHNTVFWYRQTMMQGLELLAYFRNRAPLDDSGMPKDRFSAEMPDATLATLKIQPSEPRDSAVYFCASRGQNTIYFGEGSWLTVV.

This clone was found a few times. The CDR3 protein is CSADTSGAETQYF. The CDR3 nucleotides read TGCAGCGCCGATACTAGCGGGGCTGAGACCCAGTACTTC. V is TRBV29-1 and J is TRBJ2-5; 10 bases map to TRBD2. J lost 5 bases, V lost 7 bases, and 7 bases had no gene match. The CDR3 contains 13 residues. Germline-derived CDR1 and CDR2 are SQVTM and ANQGSEA.

As DNA, the CDR3 is TGCAGTGCAAGACCCAAGGACGAGCAGTACTTC. This translates into CSARPKDEQYF. The chain joins TRBV20-1 to TRBJ2-7; D gene unclear. The V gene lost 6 bases and the J gene lost 5 bases, with 11 bases spanning the gap. The CDR3 sequence is 11 residues long. Germline-derived CDR1 and CDR2 are DFQATT and SNEGSKA (reference sequence).

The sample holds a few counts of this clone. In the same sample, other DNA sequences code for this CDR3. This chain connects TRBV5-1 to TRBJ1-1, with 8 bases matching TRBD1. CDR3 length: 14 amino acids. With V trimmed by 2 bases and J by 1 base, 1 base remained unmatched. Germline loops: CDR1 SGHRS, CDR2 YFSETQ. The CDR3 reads CASSLGTGNTEAFF. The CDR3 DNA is TGCGCCAGCAGCTTAGGGACAGGGAACACTGAAGCTTTCTTT.

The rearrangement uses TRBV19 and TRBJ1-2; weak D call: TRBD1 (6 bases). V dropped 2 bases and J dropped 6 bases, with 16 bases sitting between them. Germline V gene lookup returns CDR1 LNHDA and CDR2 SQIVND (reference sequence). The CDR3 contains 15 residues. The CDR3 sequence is CASSIYGTLPDGYTF. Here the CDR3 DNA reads TGTGCCAGTAGTATATACGGGACACTCCCGGATGGCTACACCTTC. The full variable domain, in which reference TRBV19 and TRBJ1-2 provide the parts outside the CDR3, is DGGITQSPKYLFRKEGQNVTLSCEQNLNHDAMYWYRQDPGQGLRLIYYSQIVNDFQKGDIAEGYSVSREKKESFPLTVTSAQKNPTAFYLCASSIYGTLPDGYTFGSGTRLTVV.

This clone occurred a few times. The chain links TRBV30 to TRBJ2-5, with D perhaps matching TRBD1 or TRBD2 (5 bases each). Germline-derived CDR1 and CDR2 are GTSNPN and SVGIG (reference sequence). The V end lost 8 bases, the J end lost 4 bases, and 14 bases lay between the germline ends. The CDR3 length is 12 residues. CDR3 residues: CAGGPGRETQYF. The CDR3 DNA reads TGTGCCGGGGGACCGGGACGAGAGACCCAGTACTTC.

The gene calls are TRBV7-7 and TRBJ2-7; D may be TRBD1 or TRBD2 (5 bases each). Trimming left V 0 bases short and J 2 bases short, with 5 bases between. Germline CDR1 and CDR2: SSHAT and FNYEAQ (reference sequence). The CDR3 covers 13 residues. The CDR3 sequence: CASSLAGAYEQYF. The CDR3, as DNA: TGTGCCAGCAGCTTAGCGGGGGCCTACGAGCAGTACTTC.

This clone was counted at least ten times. The CDR3: CASSAGQGGSPLHF. The CDR3 bases are TGTGCCAGCAGCGCGGGACAGGGAGGTTCACCCCTCCACTTT. The rearrangement uses TRBV7-6 and TRBJ1-6; 9 bases fit TRBD1. The CDR3 length is 14 residues. Germline loops: CDR1 SGHVS, CDR2 FNYEAQ. V shed 5 bases and J 9 bases; nucleotides not matched to a gene: 5.

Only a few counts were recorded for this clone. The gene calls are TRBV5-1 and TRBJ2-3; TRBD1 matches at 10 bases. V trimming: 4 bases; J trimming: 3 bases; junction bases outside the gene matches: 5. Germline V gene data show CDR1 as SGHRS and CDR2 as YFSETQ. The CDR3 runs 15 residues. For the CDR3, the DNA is TGCGCCAGCAGCATGGACAGGGGGTCAACAGATACGCAGTATTTT. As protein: CASSMDRGSTDTQYF.

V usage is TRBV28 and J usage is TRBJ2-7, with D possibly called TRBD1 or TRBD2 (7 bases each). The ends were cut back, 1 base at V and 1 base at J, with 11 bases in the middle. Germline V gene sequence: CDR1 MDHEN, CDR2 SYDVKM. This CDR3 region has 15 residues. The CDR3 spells CASSLYQGGSYEQYF. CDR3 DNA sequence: TGTGCCAGCAGTTTATACCAGGGGGGGTCCTACGAGCAGTACTTC.